The next 2 T cell receptor beta chains were all read from a single sample in a study of blood T cell repertoires in COVID-19. The assay was immunoSEQ multiplex PCR, and TCRdb's table has in-frame clones only and misses some. The data show about 370,000 clones, with around 89% seen just once and 3% held by the top ten. The sequenced material came from peripheral blood. The receptors originated from a woman younger than 45 with COVID-19, enrolled during active disease.

The V call is TRBV6-6, the J call TRBJ1-2, with 8 bases identical to TRBD1. The CDR3 totals 15 residues. Trimming removed 2 bases from V and 7 bases from J; junction bases left unmatched: 9. Germline assignment: CDR1 MNHNY and CDR2 SVGAGI (reference sequence). CDR3 DNA sequence: TGTGCCAGCAGTTACGGACCCGGACAGGGTGGTGGCTACACCTTC. Protein: CASSYGPGQGGGYTF.

V and J are TRBV12-3 or TRBV12-4 and TRBJ2-5; D might be TRBD1 (5 bases). Trimming cost V 1 base and J 2 bases, with 5 bases left between them. The CDR3 consists of 13 residues. CDR3 DNA sequence: TGTGCCAGCAGTTTAGACAGGCAAGAGACCCAGTACTTC. Translation gives CASSLDRQETQYF.